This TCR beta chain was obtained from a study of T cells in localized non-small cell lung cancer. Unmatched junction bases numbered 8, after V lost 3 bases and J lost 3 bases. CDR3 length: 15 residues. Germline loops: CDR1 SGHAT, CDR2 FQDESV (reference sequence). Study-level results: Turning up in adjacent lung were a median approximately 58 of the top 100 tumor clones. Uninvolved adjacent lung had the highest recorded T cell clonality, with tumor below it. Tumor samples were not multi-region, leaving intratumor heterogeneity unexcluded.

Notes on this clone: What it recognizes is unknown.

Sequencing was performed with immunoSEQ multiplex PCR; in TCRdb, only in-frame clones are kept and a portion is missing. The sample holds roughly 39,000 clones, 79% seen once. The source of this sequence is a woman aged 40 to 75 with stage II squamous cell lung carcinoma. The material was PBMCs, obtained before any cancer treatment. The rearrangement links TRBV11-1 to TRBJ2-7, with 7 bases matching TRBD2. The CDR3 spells CASSLSGTQNYEQYF. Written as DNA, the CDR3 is TGTGCCAGCAGCTTGAGCGGGACGCAGAACTACGAGCAGTACTTC.